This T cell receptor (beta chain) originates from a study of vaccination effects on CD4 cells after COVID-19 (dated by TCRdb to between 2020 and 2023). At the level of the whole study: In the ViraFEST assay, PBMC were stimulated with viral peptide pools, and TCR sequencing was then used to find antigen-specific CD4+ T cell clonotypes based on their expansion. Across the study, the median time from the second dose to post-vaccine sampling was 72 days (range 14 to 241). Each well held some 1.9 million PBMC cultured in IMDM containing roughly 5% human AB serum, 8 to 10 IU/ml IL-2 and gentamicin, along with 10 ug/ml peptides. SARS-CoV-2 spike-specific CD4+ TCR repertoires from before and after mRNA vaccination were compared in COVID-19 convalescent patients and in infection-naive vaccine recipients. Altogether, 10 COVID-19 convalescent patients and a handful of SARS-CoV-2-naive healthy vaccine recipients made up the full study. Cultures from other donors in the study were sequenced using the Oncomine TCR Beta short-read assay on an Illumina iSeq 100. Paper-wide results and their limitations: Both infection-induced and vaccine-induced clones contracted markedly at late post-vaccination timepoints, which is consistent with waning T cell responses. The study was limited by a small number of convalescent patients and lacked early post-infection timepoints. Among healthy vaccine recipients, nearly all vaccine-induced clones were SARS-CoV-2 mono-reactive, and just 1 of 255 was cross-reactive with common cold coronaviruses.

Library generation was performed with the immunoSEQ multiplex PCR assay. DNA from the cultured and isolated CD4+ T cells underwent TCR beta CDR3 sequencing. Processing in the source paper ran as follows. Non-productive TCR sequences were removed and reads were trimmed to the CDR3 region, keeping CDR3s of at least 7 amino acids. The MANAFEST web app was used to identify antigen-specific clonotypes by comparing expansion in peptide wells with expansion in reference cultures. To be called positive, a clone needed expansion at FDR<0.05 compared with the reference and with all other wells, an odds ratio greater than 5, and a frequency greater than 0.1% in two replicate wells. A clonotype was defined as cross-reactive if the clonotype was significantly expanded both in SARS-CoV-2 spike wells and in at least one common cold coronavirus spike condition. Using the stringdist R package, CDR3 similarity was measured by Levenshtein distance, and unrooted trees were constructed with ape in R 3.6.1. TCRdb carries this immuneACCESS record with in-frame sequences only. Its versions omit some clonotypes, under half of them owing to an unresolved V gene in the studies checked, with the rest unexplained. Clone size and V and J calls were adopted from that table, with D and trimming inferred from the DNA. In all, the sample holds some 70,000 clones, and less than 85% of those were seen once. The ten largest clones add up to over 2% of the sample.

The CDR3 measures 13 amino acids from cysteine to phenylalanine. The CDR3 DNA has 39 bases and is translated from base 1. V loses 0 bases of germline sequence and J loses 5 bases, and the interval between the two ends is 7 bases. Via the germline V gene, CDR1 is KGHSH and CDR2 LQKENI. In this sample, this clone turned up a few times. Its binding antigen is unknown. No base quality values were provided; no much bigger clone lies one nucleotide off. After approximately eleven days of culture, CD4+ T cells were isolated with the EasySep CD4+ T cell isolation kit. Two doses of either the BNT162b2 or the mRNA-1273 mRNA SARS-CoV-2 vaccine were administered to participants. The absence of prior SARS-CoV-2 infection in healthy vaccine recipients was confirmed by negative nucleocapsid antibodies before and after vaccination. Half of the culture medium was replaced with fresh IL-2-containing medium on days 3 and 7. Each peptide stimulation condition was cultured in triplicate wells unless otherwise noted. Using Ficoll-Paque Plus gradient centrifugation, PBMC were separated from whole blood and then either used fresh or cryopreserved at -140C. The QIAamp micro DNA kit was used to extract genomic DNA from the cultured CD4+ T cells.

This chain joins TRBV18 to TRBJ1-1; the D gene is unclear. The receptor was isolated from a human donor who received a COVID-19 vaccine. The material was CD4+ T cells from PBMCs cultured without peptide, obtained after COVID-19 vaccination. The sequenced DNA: TGTGCCAGCTCACCACCAGGGAGGACTGAAGCTTTCTTT. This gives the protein CASSPPGRTEAFF.